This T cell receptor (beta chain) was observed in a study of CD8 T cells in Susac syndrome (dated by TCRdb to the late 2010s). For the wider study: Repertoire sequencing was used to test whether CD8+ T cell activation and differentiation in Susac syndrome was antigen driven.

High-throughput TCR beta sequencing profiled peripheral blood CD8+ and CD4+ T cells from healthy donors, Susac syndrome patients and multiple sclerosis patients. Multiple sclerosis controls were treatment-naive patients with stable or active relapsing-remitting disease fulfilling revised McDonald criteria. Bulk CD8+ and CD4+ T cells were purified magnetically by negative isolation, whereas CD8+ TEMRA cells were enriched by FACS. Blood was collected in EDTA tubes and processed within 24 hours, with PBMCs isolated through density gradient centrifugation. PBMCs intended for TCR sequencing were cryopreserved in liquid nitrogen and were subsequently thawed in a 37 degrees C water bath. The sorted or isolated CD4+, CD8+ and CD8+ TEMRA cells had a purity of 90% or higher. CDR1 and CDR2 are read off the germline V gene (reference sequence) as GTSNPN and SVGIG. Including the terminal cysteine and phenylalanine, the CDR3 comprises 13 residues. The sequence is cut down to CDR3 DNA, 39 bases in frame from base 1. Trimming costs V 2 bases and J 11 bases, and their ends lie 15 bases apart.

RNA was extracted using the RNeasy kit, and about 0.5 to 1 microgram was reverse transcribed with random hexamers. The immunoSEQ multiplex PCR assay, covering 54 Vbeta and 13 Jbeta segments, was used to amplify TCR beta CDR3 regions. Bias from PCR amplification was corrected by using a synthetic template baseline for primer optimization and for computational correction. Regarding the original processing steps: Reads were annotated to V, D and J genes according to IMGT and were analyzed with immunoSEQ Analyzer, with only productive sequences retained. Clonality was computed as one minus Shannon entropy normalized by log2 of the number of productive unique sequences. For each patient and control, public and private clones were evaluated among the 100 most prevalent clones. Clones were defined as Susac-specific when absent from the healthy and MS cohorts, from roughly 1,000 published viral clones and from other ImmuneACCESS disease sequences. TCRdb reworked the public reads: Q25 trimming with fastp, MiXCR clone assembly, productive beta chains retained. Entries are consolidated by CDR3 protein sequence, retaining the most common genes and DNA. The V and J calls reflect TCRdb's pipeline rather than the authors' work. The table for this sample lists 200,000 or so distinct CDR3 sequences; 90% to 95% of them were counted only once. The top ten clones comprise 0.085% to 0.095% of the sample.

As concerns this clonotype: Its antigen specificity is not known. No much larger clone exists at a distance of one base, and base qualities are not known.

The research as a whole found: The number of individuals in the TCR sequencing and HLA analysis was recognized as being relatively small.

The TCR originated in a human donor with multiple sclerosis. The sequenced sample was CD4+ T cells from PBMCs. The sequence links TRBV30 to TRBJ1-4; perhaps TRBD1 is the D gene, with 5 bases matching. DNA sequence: TGTGCCTGGAGTCCCGTACGGGGGGGGAAACTGTTTTTT. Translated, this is CAWSPVRGGKLFF. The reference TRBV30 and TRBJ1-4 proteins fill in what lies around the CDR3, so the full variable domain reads SQTIHQWPATLVQPVGSPLSLECTVEGTSNPNLYWYRQAAGRGLQLLFYSVGIGQISSEVPQNLSASRPQDRQFILSSKKLLLSDSGFYLCAWSPVRGGKLFFGSGTQLSVL.